This TCR beta chain originates from a study of blood T cell repertoires in COVID-19. About the research overall: There were acute and convalescent COVID-19 samples, and they came from the United States, Italy and Spain. In each case, the material was cDNA or gDNA derived from T cells, B-cell-depleted T cells, or PBMCs.

Data came from immunoSEQ multiplex PCR; TCRdb stores just in-frame clones and leaves some out. The table shows roughly 150,000 clones, with roughly 82% occurring only once. The V and J ends lost 8 bases and 7 bases, in that order; junction bases with no gene match: 1. The CDR3 runs to 11 residues. Specimen: peripheral blood. The chain recombines TRBV12-3 or TRBV12-4 with TRBJ1-2; 10 bases are a match to TRBD1. This receptor was obtained from a human donor with acute or convalescent COVID-19. The donor label of this sample is uncertain. The CDR3 DNA sequence: TGTGCCAGCCGGGACAGGGGTGGCTACACCTTC. This gives the protein CASRDRGGYTF.